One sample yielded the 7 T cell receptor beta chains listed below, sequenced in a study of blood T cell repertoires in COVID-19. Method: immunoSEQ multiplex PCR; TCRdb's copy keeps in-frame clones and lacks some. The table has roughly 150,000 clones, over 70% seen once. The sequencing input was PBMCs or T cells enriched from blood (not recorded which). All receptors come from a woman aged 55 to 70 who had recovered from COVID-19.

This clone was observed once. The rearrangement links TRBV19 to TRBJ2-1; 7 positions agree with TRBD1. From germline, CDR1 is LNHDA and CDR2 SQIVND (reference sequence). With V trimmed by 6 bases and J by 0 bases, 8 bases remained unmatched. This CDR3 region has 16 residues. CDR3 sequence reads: CASRPRDSVSYNEQFF. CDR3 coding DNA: TGTGCCAGTAGACCAAGGGACAGTGTCTCCTACAATGAGCAGTTCTTC.

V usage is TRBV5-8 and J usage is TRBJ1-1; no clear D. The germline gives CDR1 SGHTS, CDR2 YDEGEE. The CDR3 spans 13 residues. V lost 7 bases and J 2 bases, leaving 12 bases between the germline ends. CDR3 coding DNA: TGTGCCAGCGAGACCGGGGTTAACACTGAAGCTTTCTTT. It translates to CASETGVNTEAFF.

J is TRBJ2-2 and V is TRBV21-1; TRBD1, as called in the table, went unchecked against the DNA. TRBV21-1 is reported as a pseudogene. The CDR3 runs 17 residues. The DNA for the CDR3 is TGTGCCAGCAGCAAAGGCGGCATCGAGAGGGGGCCCGGGGAGCTGTTTTTT. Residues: CASSKGGIERGPGELFF.

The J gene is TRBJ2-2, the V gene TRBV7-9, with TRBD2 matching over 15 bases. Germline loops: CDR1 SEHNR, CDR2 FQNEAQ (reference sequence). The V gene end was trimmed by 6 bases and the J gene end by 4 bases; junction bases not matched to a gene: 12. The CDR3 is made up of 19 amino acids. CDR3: CASSQKPGLAGGRTGELFF. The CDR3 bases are TGTGCCAGCAGTCAAAAACCGGGACTAGCGGGGGGACGCACCGGGGAGCTGTTTTTT.

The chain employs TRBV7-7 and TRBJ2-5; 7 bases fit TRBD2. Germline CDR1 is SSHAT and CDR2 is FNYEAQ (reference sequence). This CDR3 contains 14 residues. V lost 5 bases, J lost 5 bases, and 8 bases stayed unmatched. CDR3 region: CASSTEWGGETQYF. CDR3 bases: TGTGCCAGCAGCACTGAGTGGGGAGGGGAGACCCAGTACTTC.

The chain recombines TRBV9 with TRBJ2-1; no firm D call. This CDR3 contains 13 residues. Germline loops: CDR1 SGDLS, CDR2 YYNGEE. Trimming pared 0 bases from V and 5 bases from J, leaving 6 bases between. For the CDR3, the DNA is TGTGCCAGCAGCGTAGACATCGACAATGAGCAGTTCTTC. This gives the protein CASSVDIDNEQFF.

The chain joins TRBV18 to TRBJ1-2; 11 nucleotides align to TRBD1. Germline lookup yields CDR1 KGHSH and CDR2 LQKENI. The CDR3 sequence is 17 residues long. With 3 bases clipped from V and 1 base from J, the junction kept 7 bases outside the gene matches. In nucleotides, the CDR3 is TGTGCCAGCTCACCTGCCGGGACAGGGGGTGGTAACTATGGCTACACCTTC. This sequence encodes CASSPAGTGGGNYGYTF.